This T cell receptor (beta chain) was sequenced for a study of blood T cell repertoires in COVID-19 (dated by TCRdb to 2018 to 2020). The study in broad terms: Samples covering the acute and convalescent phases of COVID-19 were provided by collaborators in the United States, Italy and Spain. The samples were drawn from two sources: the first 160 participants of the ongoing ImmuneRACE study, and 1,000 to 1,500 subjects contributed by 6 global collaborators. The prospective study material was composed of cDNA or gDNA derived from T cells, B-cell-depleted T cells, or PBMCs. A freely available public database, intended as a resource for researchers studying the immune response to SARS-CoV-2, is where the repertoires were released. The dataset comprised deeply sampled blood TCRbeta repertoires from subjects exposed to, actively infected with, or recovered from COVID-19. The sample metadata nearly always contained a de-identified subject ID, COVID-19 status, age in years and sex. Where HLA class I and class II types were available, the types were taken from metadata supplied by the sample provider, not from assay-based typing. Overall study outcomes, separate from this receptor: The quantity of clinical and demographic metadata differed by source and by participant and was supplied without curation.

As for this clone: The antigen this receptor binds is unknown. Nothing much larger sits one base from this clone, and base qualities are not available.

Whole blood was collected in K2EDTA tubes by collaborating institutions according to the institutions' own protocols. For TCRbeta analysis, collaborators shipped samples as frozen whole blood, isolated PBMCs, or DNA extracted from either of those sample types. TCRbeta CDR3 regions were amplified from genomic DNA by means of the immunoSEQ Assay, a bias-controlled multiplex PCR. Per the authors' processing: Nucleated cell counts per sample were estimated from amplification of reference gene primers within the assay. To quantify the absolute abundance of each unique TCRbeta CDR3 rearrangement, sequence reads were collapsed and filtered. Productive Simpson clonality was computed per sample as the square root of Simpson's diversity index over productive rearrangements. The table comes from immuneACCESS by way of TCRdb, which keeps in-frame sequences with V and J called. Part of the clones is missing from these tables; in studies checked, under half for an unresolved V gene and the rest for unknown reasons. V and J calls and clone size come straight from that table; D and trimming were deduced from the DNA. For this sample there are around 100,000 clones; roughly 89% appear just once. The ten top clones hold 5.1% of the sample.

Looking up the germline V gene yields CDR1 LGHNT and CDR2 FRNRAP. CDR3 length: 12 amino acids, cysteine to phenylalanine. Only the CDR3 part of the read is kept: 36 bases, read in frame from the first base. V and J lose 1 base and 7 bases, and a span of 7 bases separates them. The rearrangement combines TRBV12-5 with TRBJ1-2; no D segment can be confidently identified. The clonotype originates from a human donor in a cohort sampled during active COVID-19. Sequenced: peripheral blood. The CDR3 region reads CASGLGARGYTF. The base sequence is TGTGCTAGTGGTTTGGGAGCGCGTGGCTACACCTTC.